One and the same sample provided the 18 T cell receptor beta chains below, sequenced in a study of identifying expanded T cells in peripheral blood. Profiling relied on immunoSEQ multiplex PCR, and the TCRdb table lists in-frame clones only, not all of them. The sample consists of around 78,000 clones, approximately 84% of them appearing once. The sequenced sample consisted of blood. These receptors all come from a person aged 18 to 70 in good health.

This sequence joins TRBV9 and TRBJ1-2, with 7 bases that match TRBD1. Germline values: CDR1 SGDLS, CDR2 YYNGEE. V shed 3 bases, J shed 5 bases, and the junction held 10 bases outside the gene matches. The CDR3 runs 15 residues. Here the CDR3 DNA reads TGTGCCAGCAGCGCGGGGGGGGACAGTAGGTATGGCTACACCTTC. Protein: CASSAGGDSRYGYTF.

V is TRBV7-8 and J is TRBJ2-7; 7 bases match TRBD1. In germline, CDR1 is SGHVS, CDR2 FQNEAQ. The CDR3 length is 16 residues. V dropped 5 bases and J dropped 2; count of bases not matched to a gene: 12. The CDR3, as DNA: TGTGCCAGCAGCACCCGACCCCCCCAGGGGGCCTACGAGCAGTACTTC. Amino acids: CASSTRPPQGAYEQYF.

V is TRBV18 and J is TRBJ1-1, with 9 bases aligning to TRBD1. CDR1 and CDR2 (germline): KGHSH, LQKENI. V was pared by 2 bases and J by 4 bases, with 8 bases of the junction left unmatched. The CDR3 has 16 amino acids. The CDR3 DNA follows: TGTGCCAGCTCACCATTTCGACAGGGGGTGGGCACTGAAGCTTTCTTT. It yields the protein CASSPFRQGVGTEAFF.

The V call is TRBV28, the J call TRBJ1-4, with 8 nucleotides matching TRBD1. The germline V gene encodes CDR1 MDHEN and CDR2 SYDVKM. This CDR3 is 15 amino acids long. Trimming at V came to 10 bases and at J to 0 bases, leaving 7 bases not matched to a gene. The CDR3 bases are TGTGCCACCAACCTACAGGGGGCAACTAATGAAAAACTGTTTTTT. Translation gives CATNLQGATNEKLFF. The entire variable domain, with the rest obtained from reference TRBV28 and TRBJ1-4, is as follows: DVKVTQSSRYLVKRTGEKVFLECVQDMDHENMFWYRQDPGLGLRLIYFSYDVKMKEKGDIPEGYSVSREKKERFSLILESASTNQTSMYLCATNLQGATNEKLFFGSGTQLSVL.

The rearrangement uses TRBV6-5 and TRBJ1-3, with D uncertain. The ends were cut back, 2 bases at V and 0 bases at J, with 11 bases in the middle. This CDR3 spans 16 amino acids. Per germline, CDR1 MNHEY and CDR2 SVGAGI. CDR3 DNA sequence: TGTGCCAGCAGTTACGGAGGACTTACCTCTGGAAACACCATATATTTT. Translation gives CASSYGGLTSGNTIYF.

The chain uses TRBV29-1 and TRBJ2-5; maybe TRBD1 (6 bases). CDR1 and CDR2 (germline): SQVTM, ANQGSEA. V was pared by 6 bases and J by 4 bases, with 12 bases between. The CDR3 length is 12 residues. CDR3 in amino acids: CSVMGAGETQYF. CDR3 bases: TGCAGCGTGATGGGGGCGGGAGAGACCCAGTACTTC.

CDR3 region: CASSPPQLAGDNTGELFF. The CDR3 DNA reads TGTGCCAGCAGTCCTCCCCAGCTAGCGGGTGATAACACCGGGGAGCTGTTTTTT. The chain has TRBV2 and TRBJ2-2; 8 bases align to TRBD2. CDR1 and CDR2 (germline): SNHLY, FYNNEI. The CDR3 is made up of 18 amino acids. Trimming took 5 bases from V and 2 from J; bases not matched to a gene: 13.

CDR3 DNA: TGTGCCAGCAGTTTTTTCCTCAACACCGGGGAGCTGTTTTTT. Its translation is CASSFFLNTGELFF. This chain connects TRBV28 to TRBJ2-2, with no clear D. Germline CDR1 MDHEN, CDR2 SYDVKM. CDR3 length equals 14 residues. V was trimmed by 3 bases and J by 2 bases, leaving 7 bases between them.

J is TRBJ2-7 and V is TRBV4-1; D is unresolved. Germline V gene lookup returns CDR1 MGHRA and CDR2 YSYEKL. The germline V and J ends were trimmed by 3 bases and 1 base, with 16 bases remaining between them. This CDR3 is built from 16 residues. The CDR3: CASSQDRLRPSYEQYF. The CDR3 DNA reads TGCGCCAGCAGCCAGGACCGGCTCCGGCCGTCCTACGAGCAGTACTTC.

This clone has a handful of counts. V and J are TRBV2 and TRBJ2-1; 12 nucleotides line up with TRBD2. The CDR3 loop spans 15 amino acids. Per germline, CDR1 SNHLY and CDR2 FYNNEI. Trimming took 3 bases from V and 14 from J; bases not matched to a gene: 11. Here the CDR3 DNA reads TGTGCCAGCAGTGAGGGTTTGGGGACTAGCGGGTCGGAGTTCTTC. The encoded protein is CASSEGLGTSGSEFF. The complete variable domain, with remaining parts taken from reference TRBV2 and TRBJ2-1, reads EPEVTQTPSHQVTQMGQEVILRCVPISNHLYFYWYRQILGQKVEFLVSFYNNEISEKSEIFDDQFSVERPDGSNFTLKIRSTKLEDSAMYFCASSEGLGTSGSEFFGPGTRLTVL.

The rearrangement links TRBV28 to TRBJ2-5; D is undetermined. Trimming pared 1 base from V and 1 base from J, leaving 1 base between. Germline values: CDR1 MDHEN, CDR2 SYDVKM. This CDR3 is 12 amino acids long. The CDR3 nucleotides read TGTGCCAGCAGTTTATTCCAAGAGACCCAGTACTTC. It encodes CASSLFQETQYF. The variable domain in full, completed from reference TRBV28 and TRBJ2-5, reads DVKVTQSSRYLVKRTGEKVFLECVQDMDHENMFWYRQDPGLGLRLIYFSYDVKMKEKGDIPEGYSVSREKKERFSLILESASTNQTSMYLCASSLFQETQYFGPGTRLLVL.

The rearrangement links TRBV28 to TRBJ2-4, with TRBD1 matching 12 bases. Germline V gene lookup returns CDR1 MDHEN and CDR2 SYDVKM. This CDR3 region has 18 residues. V shed 3 bases, J shed 1 base, and the junction held 7 bases outside the gene matches. CDR3 residues: CASSLPRDRGLAKNIQYF. The CDR3 nucleotides read TGTGCCAGCAGTTTGCCCCGGGACAGGGGGCTTGCCAAAAACATTCAGTACTTC.

The chain couples TRBV28 to TRBJ2-1; TRBD2 aligns across 15 bases. V was clipped by 1 base and J by 4 bases; unmatched bases: 8. In germline, CDR1 is MDHEN, CDR2 SYDVKM. The CDR3 has 19 amino acids. The CDR3 loop reads CASSLSRTSGRGGYNEQFF. The DNA of the CDR3 is TGTGCCAGCAGTTTATCGAGGACTAGCGGGAGGGGGGGTTACAATGAGCAGTTCTTC.

J is TRBJ2-7 and V is TRBV7-9; perhaps D is TRBD1 or TRBD2 (6 bases each). Germline-derived CDR1 and CDR2 are SEHNR and FQNEAQ (reference sequence). V shed 4 bases and J shed 3 bases, with 10 bases lying between them. The CDR3 sequence is 13 residues long. The CDR3 region has the DNA TGTGCCAGCAGCTCCGGGGGCCTCTACGAGCAGTACTTC. Amino acid sequence: CASSSGGLYEQYF.

The chain carries TRBV18 and TRBJ2-1, with 11 nucleotides matching TRBD2. This CDR3 region has 20 residues. V shed 4 bases, J shed 9 bases, and the junction held 23 bases outside the gene matches. The germline V gene encodes CDR1 KGHSH and CDR2 LQKENI. Here the CDR3 reads CASSLQIHTSGTSGRGEQFF. CDR3 DNA sequence: TGTGCCAGCTCACTCCAAATTCACACATCCGGGACTAGCGGCCGCGGTGAGCAGTTCTTC.

The rearrangement uses TRBV7-6 and TRBJ2-5, with TRBD2 matching over 8 bases. CDR1 SGHVS and CDR2 FNYEAQ come from the germline V gene. With 4 bases clipped from V and 3 bases from J, the junction kept 22 bases outside the gene matches. CDR3 length: 20 residues. Here the CDR3 DNA reads TGTGCCAGCAGCTCATTAGAGCGGGAGCTTGTCTCACAACCTAAAGAGACCCAGTACTTC. Protein product: CASSSLERELVSQPKETQYF.

The chain links TRBV7-9 to TRBJ1-1; possibly TRBD1 for D (6 bases). Trimming took off 5 bases at V and 2 bases at J, with 12 bases between the two ends. The CDR3 is made up of 14 amino acids. CDR1 is SEHNR, CDR2 FQNEAQ, per germline (reference sequence). The CDR3 DNA is TGTGCCAGCAGCCCCTCGGGGGCAAACACTGAAGCTTTCTTT. This gives the protein CASSPSGANTEAFF.

The rearrangement joins TRBV5-1 to TRBJ2-7, with TRBD1 as a possible D gene (6 bases). Germline V lookup: CDR1 SGHRS, CDR2 YFSETQ. This CDR3 region has 14 residues. V was clipped by 1 base and J by 4 bases, with 12 bases between them. The CDR3: CASSLYRQAYEQYF. The CDR3 DNA reads as TGCGCCAGCAGCTTGTACCGACAGGCTTACGAGCAGTACTTC. The full variable domain, rest sourced from reference TRBV5-1 and TRBJ2-7, is KAGVTQTPRYLIKTRGQQVTLSCSPISGHRSVSWYQQTPGQGLQFLFEYFSETQRNKGNFPGRFSGRQFSNSRSEMNVSTLELGDSALYLCASSLYRQAYEQYFGPGTRLTVT.